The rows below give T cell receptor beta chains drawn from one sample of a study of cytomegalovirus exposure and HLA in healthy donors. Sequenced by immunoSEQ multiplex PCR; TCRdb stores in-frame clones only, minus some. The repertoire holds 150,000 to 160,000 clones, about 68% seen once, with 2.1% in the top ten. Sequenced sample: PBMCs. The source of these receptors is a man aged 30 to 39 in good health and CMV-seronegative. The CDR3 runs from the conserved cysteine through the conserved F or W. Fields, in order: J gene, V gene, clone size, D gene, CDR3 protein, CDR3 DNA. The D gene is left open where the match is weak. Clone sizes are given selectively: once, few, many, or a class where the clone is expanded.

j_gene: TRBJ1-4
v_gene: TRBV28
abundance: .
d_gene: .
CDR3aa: CASSLPTGLSVMGEKLFF
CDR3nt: TGTGCCAGCAGTTTACCCACGGGACTCTCAGTGATGGGTGAAAAACTGTTTTTT

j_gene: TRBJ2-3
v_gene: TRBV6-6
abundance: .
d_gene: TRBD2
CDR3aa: CASSPTSGSTDTQYF
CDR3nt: TGTGCCAGCAGCCCTACTAGCGGTTCCACAGATACGCAGTATTTT

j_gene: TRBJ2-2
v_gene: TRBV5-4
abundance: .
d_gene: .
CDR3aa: CASSQDSNTGELFF
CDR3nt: TGTGCCAGCAGCCAGGACTCGAACACCGGGGAGCTGTTTTTT

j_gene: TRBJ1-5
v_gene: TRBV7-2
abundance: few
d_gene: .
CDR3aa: CASSLETGLNQPQHF
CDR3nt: TGTGCCAGCAGCTTAGAGACAGGCCTCAATCAGCCCCAGCATTTT

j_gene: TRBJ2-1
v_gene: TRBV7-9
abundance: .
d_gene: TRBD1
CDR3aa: CASSLGGQVEQFF
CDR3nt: TGTGCCAGCAGCTTAGGGGGACAGGTGGAGCAGTTCTTC

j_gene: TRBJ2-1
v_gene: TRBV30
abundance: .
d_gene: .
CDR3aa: CAWSALEGSHNEQFF
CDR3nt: TGTGCCTGGAGTGCCCTGGAGGGGTCCCACAATGAGCAGTTCTTC

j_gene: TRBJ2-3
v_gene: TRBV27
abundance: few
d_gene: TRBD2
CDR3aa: CASSLLADFTDTQYF
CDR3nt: TGTGCCAGCAGTTTACTAGCGGACTTCACAGATACGCAGTATTTT

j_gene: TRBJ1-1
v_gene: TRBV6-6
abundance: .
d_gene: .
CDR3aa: CASSIRDTNTEAFF
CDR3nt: TGTGCCAGCAGTATCCGGGACACTAACACTGAAGCTTTCTTT

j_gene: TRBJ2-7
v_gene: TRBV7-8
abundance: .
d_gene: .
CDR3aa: CASSSFGRPLSEQYF
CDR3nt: TGTGCCAGCAGCTCCTTCGGGAGACCCCTCTCCGAGCAGTACTTC

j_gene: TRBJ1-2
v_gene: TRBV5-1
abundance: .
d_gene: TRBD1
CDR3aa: CASSLAKTGSYGYTF
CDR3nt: TGCGCCAGCAGCTTGGCCAAGACAGGGTCCTATGGCTACACCTTC

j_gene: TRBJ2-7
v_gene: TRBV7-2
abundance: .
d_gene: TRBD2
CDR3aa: CASSSGREDRSKQYF
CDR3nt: TGTGCCAGCAGCTCCGGACGGGAGGATCGAAGTAAGCAGTACTTC

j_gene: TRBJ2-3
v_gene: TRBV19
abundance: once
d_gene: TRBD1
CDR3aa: CASTGGQGARDTQYF
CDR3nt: TGTGCCAGTACCGGGGGACAGGGGGCTCGGGATACGCAGTATTTT

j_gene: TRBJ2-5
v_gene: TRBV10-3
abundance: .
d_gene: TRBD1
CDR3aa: CAISDRDRDVGETQYF
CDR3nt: TGTGCCATCAGTGACCGGGACAGGGATGTAGGGGAGACCCAGTACTTC

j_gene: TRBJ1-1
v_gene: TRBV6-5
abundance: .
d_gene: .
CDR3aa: CASSSGGGADTEAFF
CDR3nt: TGTGCCAGCAGTTCCGGAGGAGGGGCGGACACTGAAGCTTTCTTT

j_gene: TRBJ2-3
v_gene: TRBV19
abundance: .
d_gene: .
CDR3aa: CASRRSDTQYF
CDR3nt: TGTGCCAGCCGCAGGTCAGATACGCAGTATTTT

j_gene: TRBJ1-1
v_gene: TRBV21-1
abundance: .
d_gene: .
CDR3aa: CASSKGPDRGNTEAFF
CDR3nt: TGTGCCAGCAGCAAAGGCCCGGACAGGGGGAACACTGAAGCTTTCTTT